This T cell receptor beta chain was observed in a study of cytomegalovirus exposure and HLA in healthy donors. Findings and limits, study-wide: Immune exposure was documented only through CMV serostatus. Segments of the TCR beta V type were, in most cases, productive about 90% or about 30% of the time in an earlier analysis.

Comments on this clone: Antigen unknown.

With 60 Vbeta and 13 Jbeta primers, the PCR was carried out. TCRdb's copy holds only in-frame clones and misses some; the assay was immunoSEQ multiplex PCR. The table lists about 150,000 clones, roughly 85% of them singletons, with about 0.62% in the top ten. J was trimmed by 3 bases and V by 4 bases; bases with no gene match: 8. Germline CDR1 reads SGHRS; CDR2 reads YFSETQ. The CDR3 loop spans 16 amino acids. The V gene is TRBV5-1, the J gene TRBJ2-2; 8 nucleotides align to TRBD1. The sequence derives from a male donor in good health and CMV-seronegative. Source material: PBMCs. CDR3 protein: CASSTRTGQDTGELFF. The CDR3 nucleotides read TGCGCCAGCAGCACCCGAACGGGACAGGACACCGGGGAGCTGTTTTTT.